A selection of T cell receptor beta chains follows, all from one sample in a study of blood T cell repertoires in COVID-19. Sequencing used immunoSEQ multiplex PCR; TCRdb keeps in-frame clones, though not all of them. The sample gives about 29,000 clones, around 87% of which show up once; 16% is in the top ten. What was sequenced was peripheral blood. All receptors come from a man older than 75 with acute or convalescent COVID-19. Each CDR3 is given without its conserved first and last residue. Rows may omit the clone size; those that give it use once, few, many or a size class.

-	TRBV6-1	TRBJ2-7	ASSEGRFEQY
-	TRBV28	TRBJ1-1	ASTPAEGHTMNTEAF
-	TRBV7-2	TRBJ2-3	ASSLGLASDTQY
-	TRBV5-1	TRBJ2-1	ASSLYGQANEQF
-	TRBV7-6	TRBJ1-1	ASSSVIPDRGGTEAF
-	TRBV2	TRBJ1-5	ASRVDRGSQPQH
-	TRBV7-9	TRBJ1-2	ASSLRGLYGYT
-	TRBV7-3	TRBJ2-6	AIRRRSGANVLT
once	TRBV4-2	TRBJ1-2	ASSQGTGEADGYT
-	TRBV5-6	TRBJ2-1	ASSVRTGSSYNEQF
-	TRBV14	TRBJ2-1	ASSQDRGNEQF
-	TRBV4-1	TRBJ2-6	ASSQGARGANVLT
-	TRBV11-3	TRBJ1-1	ASSPDRDTEAF
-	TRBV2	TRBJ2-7	ASSREVEQY
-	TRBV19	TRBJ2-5	ASSIAPRWTSGVKETQY
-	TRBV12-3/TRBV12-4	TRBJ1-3	ASSLGNTIY
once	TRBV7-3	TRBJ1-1	ASSSAGQGAGVAF
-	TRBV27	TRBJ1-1	ASSTKPGGDGEAF
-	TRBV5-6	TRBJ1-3	ASSLPGNSGNTIY
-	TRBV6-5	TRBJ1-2	ASGEPQVYGYT
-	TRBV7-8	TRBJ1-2	ASSLAGDTGYT
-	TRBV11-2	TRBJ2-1	ASSSRRTSGDNEQF
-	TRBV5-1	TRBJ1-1	ASSSTGGLEAF
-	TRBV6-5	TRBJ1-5	ASIQLSVDQPQH
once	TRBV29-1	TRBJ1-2	SVTGTGVYGYT
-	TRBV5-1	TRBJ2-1	ASSPRTGGFDEQF
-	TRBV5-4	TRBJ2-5	ASSFRQGQETQY
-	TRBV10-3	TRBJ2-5	AISVVTRRGETQY
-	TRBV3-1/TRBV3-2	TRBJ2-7	ASSQARIVGEQY
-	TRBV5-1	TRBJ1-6	ASSLAQGNSPLH
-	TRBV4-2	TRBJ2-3	ASSQDPSTDTQY
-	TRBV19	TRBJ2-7	ASRGTGTEKYEQY
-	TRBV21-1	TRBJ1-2	ASRKTAPHYGYT
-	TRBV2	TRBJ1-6	ASGDRGPGNSPLH
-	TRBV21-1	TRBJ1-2	ASSKGHTPNYGYT
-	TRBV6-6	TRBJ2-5	ASTRRDRQQETQY